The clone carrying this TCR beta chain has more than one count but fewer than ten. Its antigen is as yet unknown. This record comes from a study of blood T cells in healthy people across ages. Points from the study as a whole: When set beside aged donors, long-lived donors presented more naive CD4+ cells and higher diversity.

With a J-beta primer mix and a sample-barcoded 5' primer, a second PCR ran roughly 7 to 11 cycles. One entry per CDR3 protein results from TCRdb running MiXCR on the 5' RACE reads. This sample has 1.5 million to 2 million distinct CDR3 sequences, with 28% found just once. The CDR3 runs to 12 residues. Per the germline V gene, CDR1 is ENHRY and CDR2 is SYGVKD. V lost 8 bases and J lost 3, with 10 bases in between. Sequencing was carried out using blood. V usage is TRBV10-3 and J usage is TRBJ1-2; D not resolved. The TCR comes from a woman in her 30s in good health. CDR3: CAIATGHYGYTF. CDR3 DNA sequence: TGTGCCATCGCCACCGGGCACTATGGCTACACCTTC.